The 16 T cell receptor beta chains listed next were all sequenced from one sample in a study of cytomegalovirus exposure and HLA in healthy donors. A multiplex PCR was run with 60 Vbeta primers and 13 Jbeta primers. TCRdb's table, derived via immunoSEQ multiplex PCR, lists solely in-frame clones and lacks some. The data show some 150,000 clones, approximately 82% seen once. The specimen was PBMCs. The receptors stem from a man aged 40-49 years in good health and CMV-seronegative.

The chain is built from TRBV7-2 and TRBJ2-5, with TRBD2 as a possible D gene (5 bases). V lost 5 bases and J lost 2, with 12 bases in between. The CDR3 is 14 amino acids. CDR1 and CDR2 from the germline V gene are SGHTA and FQGNSA. In nucleotides, the CDR3 is TGTGCCAGCAGCCCGACCCGGGGACAAGAGACCCAGTACTTC. Translated: CASSPTRGQETQYF.

The chain has TRBV21-1 and TRBJ2-3; no DNA check was done on the table's D call, TRBD1. TRBV21-1 is deemed a pseudogene. CDR3 size: 15 residues. The CDR3 here is CASSKAQSFTDTQYF. The CDR3 DNA is TGTGCCAGCAGCAAAGCCCAGTCTTTCACAGATACGCAGTATTTT.

The chain is built from TRBV12-5 and TRBJ1-1, with a weak D call TRBD1 (5 bases). The CDR3 consists of 15 residues. Germline CDR1 reads LGHNT; CDR2 reads FRNRAP. Trimming cost V 1 base and J 1 base, with 10 bases left between them. CDR3 sequence: CASGLDQGWNTEAFF. CDR3 in DNA: TGTGCTAGTGGTTTGGACCAGGGATGGAACACTGAAGCTTTCTTT.

This chain uses TRBV5-8 with TRBJ2-1; TRBD2 matches 12 bases. V lost 4 bases and J lost 2; bases outside the gene matches: 7. CDR1 and CDR2 (germline): SGHTS, YDEGEE. The CDR3 covers 17 residues. The CDR3 DNA sequence: TGTGCCAGCAGCGGGTGGCTAGCGGGGGGGACCTACAATGAGCAGTTCTTC. Translating gives CASSGWLAGGTYNEQFF.

The table lists this clone with a few counts. This chain uses TRBV7-9 with TRBJ2-5; D is possibly TRBD2 (7 bases). With 2 bases removed from V and 5 bases from J, the gap between germline ends came to 18 bases. Germline CDR1 reads SEHNR; CDR2 reads FQNEAQ (reference sequence). The CDR3 has 16 residues. Here the CDR3 DNA reads TGTGCCAGCAGCTTAAGCGAACGGGGGGCGAAGGAGACCCAGTACTTC. It is translated as CASSLSERGAKETQYF.

J is TRBJ2-5 and V is TRBV5-4; 11 bases agree with TRBD2. The J call is in doubt because the DNA end fits TRBJ2-7 better. CDR1 and CDR2 (germline): SGHNT, YYREEE (reference sequence). CDR3 length equals 15 residues. CDR3: CASRRGTSGPYEQYF. CDR3 in DNA: TGTGCCAGCAGACGTGGGACTAGCGGCCCCTACGAGCAGTACTTC.

The rearrangement uses TRBV2 and TRBJ2-5, with a weak D call TRBD2 (5 bases). Trimming left V 8 bases short and J 4 bases short, with 14 bases between. The V gene's germline CDR1 is SNHLY and CDR2 FYNNEI. This CDR3 is built from 13 residues. In DNA form, the CDR3 reads TGTGCCAGCTCTAGAGGGCTCGGAGAGACCCAGTACTTC. Translation: CASSRGLGETQYF.

The rearrangement uses TRBV9 and TRBJ2-1; the D gene is possibly TRBD1 (5 bases). The CDR3 covers 14 residues. Germline V gene data show CDR1 as SGDLS and CDR2 as YYNGEE. V dropped 0 bases and J dropped 8 bases, with 12 bases sitting between them. For the CDR3, the DNA is TGTGCCAGCAGCGTAGTGGATAGGGGTGATGAGCAGTTCTTC. It yields the protein CASSVVDRGDEQFF. Full variable domain (missing parts from reference TRBV9 and TRBJ2-1): DSGVTQTPKHLITATGQRVTLRCSPRSGDLSVYWYQQSLDQGLQFLIQYYNGEERAKGNILERFSAQQFPDLHSELNLSSLELGDSALYFCASSVVDRGDEQFFGPGTRLTVL.

V gene TRBV28 combines with J gene TRBJ2-3; tentatively, D is TRBD2 (6 bases). The ends were cut back, 7 bases at V and 0 bases at J, with 17 bases in the middle. The V gene's germline CDR1 is MDHEN and CDR2 SYDVKM. The CDR3 sequence is 16 residues long. The CDR3 DNA reads as TGTGCCAGCATCCCCTTGGGTGCGGGGAGCACAGATACGCAGTATTTT. Protein product: CASIPLGAGSTDTQYF.

This sequence joins TRBV13 and TRBJ1-2; 9 positions agree with TRBD1. V was clipped by 5 bases and J by 0 bases; unmatched bases: 4. Germline-derived CDR1 and CDR2 are PRHDT and FYEKMQ (reference sequence). The CDR3 spans 15 residues. CDR3 coding DNA: TGTGCCAGCAGCGAGGGACAGGGTTCTAACTATGGCTACACCTTC. Protein product: CASSEGQGSNYGYTF.

Concerning this clone: Additional DNA sequences in this sample encode the identical CDR3. Here the CDR3 DNA reads TGTGCCAGCAGCGTAGCGGTAAGCTCCTACAATGAGCAGTTCTTC. It codes for CASSVAVSSYNEQFF. The chain is built from TRBV9 and TRBJ2-1, with D uncertain. Germline V lookup: CDR1 SGDLS, CDR2 YYNGEE. The CDR3 consists of 15 residues. V was cut by 0 bases and J by 0 bases, with 7 bases left in between.

This clone was counted a few times. This chain joins TRBV7-2 and TRBJ1-5; the D gene is possibly TRBD1 (6 bases). Trimming left V 5 bases short and J 5 bases short, with 13 bases between. Germline V gene sequence: CDR1 SGHTA, CDR2 FQGNSA. The CDR3 is 14 residues long. The CDR3 region has the DNA TGTGCCAGCAGCAGAGAGGGGGGGTATCAGCCCCAGCATTTT. The encoded protein is CASSREGGYQPQHF.

As DNA, the CDR3 is TGTGCCAGCAGCTTCGACAGGGGTGGCTACACCTTC. Translated, it gives CASSFDRGGYTF. The J gene is TRBJ1-2, the V gene TRBV9, with TRBD1 matching over 8 bases. The CDR3 is 12 residues long. CDR1 is SGDLS, CDR2 YYNGEE, per germline. The ends lost 4 bases at V and 7 bases at J; junction bases unmatched: 3.

The rearrangement links TRBV5-1 to TRBJ2-1; D perhaps matches TRBD2 (5 bases). Per the germline V gene, CDR1 is SGHRS and CDR2 is YFSETQ. V dropped 0 bases and J dropped 12 bases, with 10 bases sitting between them. This CDR3 has 12 amino acids. Here the CDR3 DNA reads TGCGCCAGCAGCTTGGCGTATGAGGGGCAGTTCTTC. Protein sequence: CASSLAYEGQFF. The full variable domain, its missing parts supplied by reference TRBV5-1 and TRBJ2-1, is KAGVTQTPRYLIKTRGQQVTLSCSPISGHRSVSWYQQTPGQGLQFLFEYFSETQRNKGNFPGRFSGRQFSNSRSEMNVSTLELGDSALYLCASSLAYEGQFFGPGTRLTVL.

This clone was observed a few times. J is TRBJ1-5 and V is TRBV11-2, with no clear D. This CDR3 region has 13 residues. Trimming removed 5 bases from V and 5 bases from J, with 10 bases in between. CDR1 SGHAT and CDR2 FQNNGV come from the germline V gene. The chain's CDR3 is CASSPSFDQPQHF. DNA of the CDR3: TGTGCCAGCAGCCCGTCGTTCGATCAGCCCCAGCATTTT.

The chain links TRBV5-1 to TRBJ2-3, with 11 bases that match TRBD2. Trimming took 4 bases from V and 2 from J; bases not matched to a gene: 6. The CDR3 length is 16 residues. Germline-derived CDR1 and CDR2 are SGHRS and YFSETQ. The CDR3: CASSLGLAEVTDTQYF. CDR3 nucleotides: TGCGCCAGCAGCCTGGGACTAGCGGAGGTCACAGATACGCAGTATTTT.